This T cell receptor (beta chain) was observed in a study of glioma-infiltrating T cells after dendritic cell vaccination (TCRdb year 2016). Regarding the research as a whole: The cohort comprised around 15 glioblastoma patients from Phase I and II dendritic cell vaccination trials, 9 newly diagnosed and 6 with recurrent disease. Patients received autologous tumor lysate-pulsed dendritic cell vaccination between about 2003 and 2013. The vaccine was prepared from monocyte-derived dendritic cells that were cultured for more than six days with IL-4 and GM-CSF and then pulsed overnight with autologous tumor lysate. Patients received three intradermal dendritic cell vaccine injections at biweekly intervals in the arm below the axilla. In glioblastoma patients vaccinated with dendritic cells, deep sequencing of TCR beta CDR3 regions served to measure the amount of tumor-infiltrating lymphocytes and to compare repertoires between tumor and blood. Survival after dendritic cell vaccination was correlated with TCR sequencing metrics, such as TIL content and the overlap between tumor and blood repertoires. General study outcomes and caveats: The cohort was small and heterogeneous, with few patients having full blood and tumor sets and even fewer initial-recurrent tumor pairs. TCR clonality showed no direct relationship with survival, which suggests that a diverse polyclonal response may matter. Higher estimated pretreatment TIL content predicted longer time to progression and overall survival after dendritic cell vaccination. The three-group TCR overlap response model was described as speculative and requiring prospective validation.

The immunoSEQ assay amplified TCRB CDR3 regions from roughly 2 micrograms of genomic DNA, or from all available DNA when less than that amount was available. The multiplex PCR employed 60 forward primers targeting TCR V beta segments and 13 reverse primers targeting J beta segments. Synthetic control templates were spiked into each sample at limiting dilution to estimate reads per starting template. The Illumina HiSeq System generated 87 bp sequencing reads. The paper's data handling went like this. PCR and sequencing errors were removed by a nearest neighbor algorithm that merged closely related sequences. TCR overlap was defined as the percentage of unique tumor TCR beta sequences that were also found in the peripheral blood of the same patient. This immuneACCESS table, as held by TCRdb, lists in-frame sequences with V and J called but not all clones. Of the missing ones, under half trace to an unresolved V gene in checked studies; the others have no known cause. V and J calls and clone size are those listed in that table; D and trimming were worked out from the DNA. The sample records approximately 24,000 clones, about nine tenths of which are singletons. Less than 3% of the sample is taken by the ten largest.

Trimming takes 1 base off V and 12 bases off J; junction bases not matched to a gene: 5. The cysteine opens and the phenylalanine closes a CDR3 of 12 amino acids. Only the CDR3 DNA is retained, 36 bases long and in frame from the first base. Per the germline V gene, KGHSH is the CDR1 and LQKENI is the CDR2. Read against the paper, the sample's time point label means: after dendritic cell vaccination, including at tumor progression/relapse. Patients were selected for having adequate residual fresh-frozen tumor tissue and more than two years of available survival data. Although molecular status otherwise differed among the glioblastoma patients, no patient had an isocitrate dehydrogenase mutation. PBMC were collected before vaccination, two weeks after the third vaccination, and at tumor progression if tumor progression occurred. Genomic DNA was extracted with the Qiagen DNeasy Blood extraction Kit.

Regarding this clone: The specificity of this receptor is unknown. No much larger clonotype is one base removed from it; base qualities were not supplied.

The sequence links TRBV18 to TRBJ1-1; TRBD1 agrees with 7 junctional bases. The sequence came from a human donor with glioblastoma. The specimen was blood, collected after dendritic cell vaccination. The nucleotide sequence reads TGTGCCAGCTCACCACGAGGGGGCCAGCCTTTCTTT. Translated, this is CASSPRGGQPFF.